Shown below are 22 T cell receptor beta chains from a single sample sequenced in a study of beta chain features in type 1 diabetes. The sequenced template was cDNA made from the entire isolated RNA. Using immunoSEQ multiplex PCR, the repertoire was profiled, and TCRdb retains in-frame clones only, with some absent. The data hold hundreds of thousands of clones, with roughly 16% observed a single time. The sequenced sample consisted of naive CD4+ T cells from blood. All receptors come from a man between 18 and 35 years old in good health.

This rearrangement joins TRBV5-1 to TRBJ1-2; 10 bases line up with TRBD1. From germline, CDR1 is SGHRS and CDR2 YFSETQ. Trimming took 4 bases from V and 6 from J; bases not matched to a gene: 3. The CDR3 contains 13 residues. The CDR3: CASSQGQGNGYTF. DNA for the CDR3: TGCGCCAGCAGCCAGGGACAGGGGAATGGCTACACCTTC.

This clone turned up a few times. The chain is built from TRBV9 and TRBJ2-1; TRBD1 matches 8 bases. Germline values: CDR1 SGDLS, CDR2 YYNGEE. J was trimmed by 4 bases and V by 4 bases; bases with no gene match: 7. The CDR3 has 15 residues. CDR3 DNA sequence: TGTGCCAGCAGCCTCCGGGACAGGAGATACAATGAGCAGTTCTTC. This sequence encodes CASSLRDRRYNEQFF.

This clone was detected only a few times. This chain connects TRBV7-3 to TRBJ2-1; 8 bases fit TRBD1. V trimming: 6 bases; J trimming: 6 bases; junction bases outside the gene matches: 10. Germline CDR1 SGHTA, CDR2 FQGTGA. The CDR3 has 15 amino acids. CDR3: CASRRDRIGINEQFF. CDR3 nucleotide sequence: TGTGCCAGCAGGAGGGACAGGATCGGCATCAATGAGCAGTTCTTC.

V is TRBV6-5 and J is TRBJ1-2, with D unresolved. Per the germline V gene, CDR1 is MNHEY and CDR2 is SVGAGI. This CDR3 is 11 amino acids long. Trimming cost V 6 bases and J 0 bases, with 2 bases left between them. The CDR3, as DNA: TGTGCCAGCAGAGCTAACTATGGCTACACCTTC. It is translated as CASRANYGYTF.

This clone was detected a few times. This sample also contains other DNA sequences that code for the same CDR3. The rearrangement uses TRBV7-2 and TRBJ2-7, with TRBD1 as a possible D gene (6 bases). The CDR3 is 13 amino acids. Deletions cut 5 bases from V and 3 bases from J, with 11 bases between. Per germline, CDR1 SGHTA and CDR2 FQGNSA. The CDR3 DNA reads TGTGCCAGCAGCCGCAGAGGGGGCTACGAGCAGTACTTC. Protein: CASSRRGGYEQYF.

This clone was picked up a small number of times. The rearrangement links TRBV30 to TRBJ1-2, with D tentatively TRBD1 (5 bases). Trimming cost V 2 bases and J 9 bases, with 10 bases left between them. The CDR3 is made up of 11 amino acids. Germline V gene lookup returns CDR1 GTSNPN and CDR2 SVGIG (reference sequence). The CDR3 coding sequence is TGTGCCTGGAGTCCCCCGGGACGCTACACCTTC. Its protein product is CAWSPPGRYTF.

The chain couples TRBV4-3 to TRBJ1-1; D is unresolved. Trimming stripped 0 bases from V and 5 bases from J, with 28 bases between. The CDR3 extends over 20 amino acids. The germline V gene has CDR1 LGHNA and CDR2 YSLEER. CDR3 nucleotides: TGCGCCAGCAGCCAAGAAGGAAAGGGCCGAGGATTAGGGCATCGAACTGAAGCTTTCTTT. Its translation: CASSQEGKGRGLGHRTEAFF.

This clone was counted a few times. In nucleotides, the CDR3 is TGCAGCGCTCAACCCCTATACAATGAGCAGTTCTTC. Translation gives CSAQPLYNEQFF. This chain uses TRBV29-1 with TRBJ2-1; no clear D. The V gene lost 7 bases and the J gene lost 4 bases, with 11 bases spanning the gap. CDR3 size: 12 residues. CDR1 is SQVTM and CDR2 is ANQGSEA in the germline V gene.

The V and J genes are TRBV6-5 and TRBJ2-7, with D perhaps assigned TRBD1 or TRBD2 (7 bases each). The CDR3 contains 11 residues. Trimming cost V 6 bases and J 7 bases, with 10 bases left between them. CDR1 is MNHEY, CDR2 SVGAGI, per germline. The CDR3 sequence is CASSQGGEQYF. CDR3 nucleotide sequence: TGTGCCAGCAGCCAGGGGGGGGAGCAGTACTTC.

The gene calls are TRBV28 and TRBJ1-2, with 10 bases fitting TRBD1. The CDR3 length is 12 residues. With V trimmed by 6 bases and J by 6 bases, 1 base remained unmatched. Germline-derived CDR1 and CDR2 are MDHEN and SYDVKM. The chain's CDR3 is CASSDRGHGYTF. The CDR3 nucleotides are TGTGCCAGCAGCGACAGGGGGCATGGCTACACCTTC.

CDR3 region: CASSPSAGSGANVLTF. CDR3 nucleotides: TGTGCCAGCTCACCCTCAGCAGGCTCTGGGGCCAACGTCCTGACTTTC. This sequence joins TRBV18 and TRBJ2-6; D call uncertain. This CDR3 region has 16 residues. The germline V and J ends were trimmed by 3 bases and 0 bases, with 9 bases remaining between them. Germline lookup yields CDR1 KGHSH and CDR2 LQKENI.

This rearrangement joins TRBV5-1 to TRBJ2-7; no clear D. Germline loops: CDR1 SGHRS, CDR2 YFSETQ. V was shortened by 2 bases and J by 8 bases, with 11 bases between the two germline ends. The CDR3 sequence is 12 residues long. CDR3 nucleotide sequence: TGCGCCAGCAGCTTTGGCCTTGGGCAGCAGTACTTC. Its protein is CASSFGLGQQYF. Supplemented by reference TRBV5-1 and TRBJ2-7, the full variable domain reads KAGVTQTPRYLIKTRGQQVTLSCSPISGHRSVSWYQQTPGQGLQFLFEYFSETQRNKGNFPGRFSGRQFSNSRSEMNVSTLELGDSALYLCASSFGLGQQYFGPGTRLTVT.

This clone appeared a few times. This CDR3 is also generated by other DNA sequences in the sample. J is TRBJ2-3 and V is TRBV5-4; maybe TRBD1 (5 bases). The V and J ends lost 0 bases and 3 bases respectively, with 5 bases between them. The CDR3 extends over 13 amino acids. Germline CDR1 SGHNT, CDR2 YYREEE (reference sequence). The CDR3 DNA sequence: TGTGCCAGCAGCTTGGACAGGACAGATACGCAGTATTTT. Residues: CASSLDRTDTQYF.

There are a few counts of this clone. The V gene is TRBV4-2, the J gene TRBJ2-7, with a possible D match to TRBD2 (6 bases). The CDR3 is 16 residues long. V was pared by 0 bases and J by 0 bases, with 12 bases between. CDR1 LGHNA and CDR2 YNFKEQ come from the germline V gene. CDR3 sequence (DNA): TGTGCCAGCAGCCAAGATCCTAGCGTCATCTCCTACGAGCAGTACTTC. Translating gives CASSQDPSVISYEQYF.

This clone came up a few times. This rearrangement joins TRBV19 to TRBJ1-5, with D uncertain. This CDR3 contains 16 residues. The germline gives CDR1 LNHDA, CDR2 SQIVND (reference sequence). V was clipped by 6 bases and J by 6 bases, with 21 bases between them. The CDR3 is CASSLSGKGGLQPQHF. CDR3 nucleotide sequence: TGTGCCAGTAGCTTGTCCGGGAAAGGAGGGCTTCAGCCCCAGCATTTT.

The J gene is TRBJ1-2, the V gene TRBV11-2, with 7 bases fitting TRBD1. The CDR3 spans 15 residues. Per germline, CDR1 SGHAT and CDR2 FQNNGV. The ends lost 1 base at V and 5 bases at J; junction bases unmatched: 7. Written as DNA, the CDR3 is TGTGCCAGCAGCTTAGGGGGCGGGACAGAGTATGGCTACACCTTC. This codes for CASSLGGGTEYGYTF.

This clone was picked up a small number of times. CDR3 sequence reads: CAINTYRTTDTQYF. CDR3 nucleotides: TGTGCCATCAATACTTACAGAACTACAGATACGCAGTATTTT. V and J are TRBV10-3 and TRBJ2-3, with D uncertain. The CDR3 has 14 amino acids. Germline loops: CDR1 ENHRY, CDR2 SYGVKD. V was trimmed by 7 bases and J by 3 bases, leaving 14 bases between them.

This clone was observed a handful of times. In nucleotides, the CDR3 is TGTGCCAGCAGCTTGGCCAGGACAAATAAGCAGTTCTTC. It is translated as CASSLARTNKQFF. The chain employs TRBV5-6 and TRBJ2-1, with D maybe TRBD1 (5 bases). V was pared by 0 bases and J by 11 bases, with 12 bases between. The CDR3 extends over 13 amino acids. Per the germline V gene, CDR1 is SGHDT and CDR2 is YYEEEE.

The rearrangement uses TRBV7-2 and TRBJ2-3; D is ambiguous. CDR3 length equals 14 residues. The ends were cut back, 5 bases at V and 6 bases at J, with 15 bases in the middle. Germline V lookup: CDR1 SGHTA, CDR2 FQGNSA. The CDR3 loop is CASSPEFSSDTQYF. CDR3 in DNA: TGTGCCAGCAGCCCCGAGTTTAGTAGTGATACGCAGTATTTT.

This clone was seen a few times. The chain employs TRBV4-3 and TRBJ2-2, with 8 bases fitting TRBD2. The trim removed 4 bases at V and 7 bases at J, leaving 11 bases unmatched. The CDR3 totals 16 residues. Germline V lookup: CDR1 LGHNA, CDR2 YSLEER. CDR3 DNA sequence: TGCGCCAGCAGCCTCGACCTTAGCGGGAACCTCGGGGAGCTGTTTTTT. Translated: CASSLDLSGNLGELFF.

V usage is TRBV14 and J usage is TRBJ2-1; 10 bases line up with TRBD1. This CDR3 is built from 14 residues. From germline, CDR1 is SGHDN and CDR2 FVKESK. With V trimmed by 6 bases and J by 5 bases, 4 bases remained unmatched. The CDR3 sequence is CASRTGGFNNEQFF. CDR3 coding DNA: TGTGCCAGCAGGACAGGGGGCTTCAACAATGAGCAGTTCTTC.

This clone was detected only a few times. This chain connects TRBV7-3 to TRBJ2-7; D is perhaps TRBD1 or TRBD2 (6 bases each). This CDR3 spans 16 amino acids. Trimming pared 2 bases from V and 1 base from J, leaving 15 bases between. The germline V gene encodes CDR1 SGHTA and CDR2 FQGTGA. This CDR3 is CASSLGSGASSYEQYF. CDR3 DNA sequence: TGTGCCAGCAGCTTAGGCTCGGGGGCTTCTTCCTACGAGCAGTACTTC.